Following are 27 T cell receptor beta chains from one sample sequenced in a study of blood T cell repertoires in COVID-19. Some clones are missing from TCRdb's copy, which holds only in-frame ones; the method was immunoSEQ multiplex PCR. The sample yields more than 85,000 clones, roughly 88% seen once. What was sequenced was peripheral blood. The origin of the receptors is a woman between 55 and 75 years old with acute or convalescent COVID-19.

V gene TRBV5-4 combines with J gene TRBJ1-1; 9 positions match TRBD1. V shed 4 bases and J 4 bases; nucleotides not matched to a gene: 8. The CDR3 consists of 15 residues. CDR1 and CDR2 (germline): SGHNT, YYREEE (reference sequence). The CDR3 nucleotides are TGTGCCAGCAGCCCCGGAGGACAGGGGACCACTGAAGCTTTCTTT. This gives the protein CASSPGGQGTTEAFF. The variable domain in full, completed from reference TRBV5-4 and TRBJ1-1, reads ETGVTQSPTHLIKTRGQQVTLRCSSQSGHNTVSWYQQALGQGPQFIFQYYREEENGRGNFPPRFSGLQFPNYSSELNVNALELDDSALYLCASSPGGQGTTEAFFGQGTRLTVV.

V gene TRBV6-5 combines with J gene TRBJ1-2, with a weak D call TRBD1 (6 bases). The CDR3 is made up of 14 amino acids. From germline, CDR1 is MNHEY and CDR2 SVGAGI. V was shortened by 11 bases and J by 4 bases, with 20 bases between the two germline ends. CDR3 sequence: CAAALDSDLYGYTF. As DNA, the CDR3 is TGTGCCGCCGCGCTGGACAGTGACCTCTATGGCTACACCTTC.

This clone was picked up one time. The chain joins TRBV9 to TRBJ1-2; TRBD1 is a possible D gene (6 bases). The CDR3 has 14 amino acids. CDR1 SGDLS and CDR2 YYNGEE come from the germline V gene. Trimming took 4 bases from V and 4 from J, leaving 14 bases between them. CDR3 nucleotide sequence: TGTGCCAGCAGCCCAAGACAGGTGATCTATGGCTACACCTTC. Translating gives CASSPRQVIYGYTF.

Concerning this clone: Different DNA sequences within this sample yield the same CDR3. The rearrangement links TRBV3-1 (or the pseudogene TRBV3-2) to TRBJ1-5; D is undetermined. The CDR3 loop spans 13 amino acids. V lost 0 bases and J 4 bases, leaving 4 bases between the germline ends. Germline CDR1 is LGHDT and CDR2 is YNNKEL (reference sequence). CDR3 sequence reads: CASSQDRNQPQHF. The DNA of the CDR3 is TGTGCCAGCAGCCAAGACAGGAATCAGCCCCAGCATTTT.

This clone was seen once. The same CDR3 can be traced to other DNA sequences in this sample. This chain connects TRBV5-1 to TRBJ2-5, with 9 positions matching TRBD1. The CDR3 is 14 amino acids. Germline V gene data show CDR1 as SGHRS and CDR2 as YFSETQ. V lost 3 bases and J lost 4; bases outside the gene matches: 4. The CDR3 loop is CASSSGQGGETQYF. CDR3 in DNA: TGCGCCAGCAGCTCGGGACAGGGAGGAGAGACCCAGTACTTC. The whole variable domain, filled in from reference TRBV5-1 and TRBJ2-5, reads KAGVTQTPRYLIKTRGQQVTLSCSPISGHRSVSWYQQTPGQGLQFLFEYFSETQRNKGNFPGRFSGRQFSNSRSEMNVSTLELGDSALYLCASSSGQGGETQYFGPGTRLLVL.

This clone was seen only a few times. The V and J genes are TRBV7-9 and TRBJ1-5, with TRBD1 matching 7 bases. V was clipped by 3 bases and J by 4 bases; unmatched bases: 3. This CDR3 region has 14 residues. Germline CDR1 reads SEHNR; CDR2 reads FQNEAQ (reference sequence). The CDR3 nucleotides are TGTGCCAGCAGCTTCCGGGACAGTAATCAGCCCCAGCATTTT. Amino acids: CASSFRDSNQPQHF.

The chain employs TRBV27 and TRBJ1-1; 11 bases fit TRBD1. V lost 4 bases and J lost 4; bases outside the gene matches: 5. This CDR3 region has 15 residues. CDR1 and CDR2 from the germline V gene are MNHEY and SMNVEV (reference sequence). The CDR3 DNA sequence: TGTGCCAGCAGTTCCCGGACAGGGGGCGTCACTGAAGCTTTCTTT. Translating it yields CASSSRTGGVTEAFF.

J is TRBJ1-3 and V is TRBV28, with TRBD1 as a possible D gene (5 bases). V was cut by 7 bases and J by 1 base, with 8 bases left in between. Germline CDR1 and CDR2: MDHEN and SYDVKM. This CDR3 region has 13 residues. The CDR3 loop is CASTGGSGNTIYF. CDR3 DNA sequence: TGTGCCAGCACGGGGGGTTCTGGAAACACCATATATTTT. The whole variable domain, filled in from reference TRBV28 and TRBJ1-3, reads DVKVTQSSRYLVKRTGEKVFLECVQDMDHENMFWYRQDPGLGLRLIYFSYDVKMKEKGDIPEGYSVSREKKERFSLILESASTNQTSMYLCASTGGSGNTIYFGEGSWLTVV.

CDR3 amino acids: CASSIAGESPLHF. CDR3 nucleotides: TGTGCCAGTAGTATCGCAGGGGAGTCACCCCTCCACTTT. This chain uses TRBV19 with TRBJ1-6, with a tentative D call TRBD1 (6 bases). The germline gives CDR1 LNHDA, CDR2 SQIVND (reference sequence). V was cut by 3 bases and J by 10 bases, with 10 bases left in between. The CDR3 is 13 amino acids.

This chain connects TRBV18 to TRBJ1-1, with D maybe TRBD1 (5 bases). The CDR3 is made up of 16 amino acids. Trimming left V 3 bases short and J 6 bases short, with 20 bases between. In germline, CDR1 is KGHSH, CDR2 LQKENI. As DNA, the CDR3 is TGTGCCAGCTCACCGGCGTTACGGATGGACAACGCTGAAGCTTTCTTT. Protein: CASSPALRMDNAEAFF.

The chain joins TRBV27 to TRBJ1-4, with 7 positions matching TRBD1. V lost 5 bases and J lost 10; bases outside the gene matches: 7. CDR1 is MNHEY and CDR2 is SMNVEV in the germline V gene (reference sequence). This CDR3 has 13 amino acids. The CDR3 bases are TGTGCCAGCAGTGCAGGGGGGCAGACAAAACTGTTTTTT. Its translation is CASSAGGQTKLFF.

The chain joins TRBV27 to TRBJ2-7; D remains ambiguous. Germline V lookup: CDR1 MNHEY, CDR2 SMNVEV (reference sequence). Deletions cut 2 bases from V and 2 bases from J, with 13 bases between. This CDR3 has 15 residues. The CDR3 DNA follows: TGTGCCAGCAGTTTAGAAAGACTCCCGACCTACGAGCAGTACTTC. This translates into CASSLERLPTYEQYF.

The rearrangement uses TRBV5-1 and TRBJ2-7; TRBD1 is a possible D gene (6 bases). V was pared by 0 bases and J by 4 bases, with 11 bases between. CDR3 length: 14 residues. The germline CDR1 and CDR2 sequences are SGHRS and YFSETQ. The CDR3 loop is CASSLEGQHYEQYF. CDR3 in DNA: TGCGCCAGCAGCTTGGAGGGACAACATTACGAGCAGTACTTC.

The genes are TRBV19 and TRBJ2-1; 11 bases align to TRBD2. Germline trimming cut 5 bases from V and 8 bases from J; bases unmatched to any gene: 20. This CDR3 is 19 amino acids long. Per the germline V gene, CDR1 is LNHDA and CDR2 is SQIVND (reference sequence). CDR3 sequence: CASSLYLPLAGAPDHEQFF. The CDR3 DNA is TGTGCCAGTAGTCTTTATCTCCCACTAGCGGGAGCCCCGGACCATGAGCAGTTCTTC.

This chain links TRBV7-2 with TRBJ2-1; D gene ambiguous. V was pared by 4 bases and J by 3 bases, with 4 bases between. Germline CDR1 reads SGHTA; CDR2 reads FQGNSA. The CDR3 runs 12 residues. CDR3 sequence: CASSSYYNEQFF. The CDR3 nucleotides read TGTGCCAGCAGCTCGTACTACAATGAGCAGTTCTTC.

The rearrangement links TRBV5-6 to TRBJ1-4; D unresolved. Between the trimmed V and J ends, which lost 1 base and 8 bases, there was a span of 15 bases. Germline V gene data show CDR1 as SGHDT and CDR2 as YYEEEE. The CDR3 length is 15 residues. CDR3 nucleotide sequence: TGTGCCAGCAGCTTGCGCGGACTATTGGGAGAAAAACTGTTTTTT. Protein product: CASSLRGLLGEKLFF.

This clone came up once. The chain recombines TRBV25-1 with TRBJ1-1, with 8 nucleotides matching TRBD1. The length of the CDR3 is 14 residues. V dropped 4 bases and J dropped 9; count of bases not matched to a gene: 10. Germline V gene data show CDR1 as MGHDK and CDR2 as SYGVNS. CDR3 coding DNA: TGTGCCAGCAGTGTCCTCCCAGGGGGCGGAAAAGCTTTCTTT. Translating it yields CASSVLPGGGKAFF.

J is TRBJ2-5 and V is TRBV24-1; 8 bases line up with TRBD2. V trimming: 2 bases; J trimming: 3 bases; junction bases outside the gene matches: 4. The CDR3 spans 15 residues. Germline-derived CDR1 and CDR2 are KGHDR and SFDVKD. The CDR3 nucleotides are TGTGCCACCAGTGATTCAGCGGGAGAGGAAGAGACCCAGTACTTC. It translates to CATSDSAGEEETQYF.

The CDR3 here is CASSLEGAANQPQHF. In DNA form, the CDR3 reads TGTGCCAGCAGTTTAGAGGGCGCTGCAAATCAGCCCCAGCATTTT. The chain links TRBV28 to TRBJ1-5, with D unresolved. The CDR3 spans 15 residues. Per germline, CDR1 MDHEN and CDR2 SYDVKM. V lost 2 bases, J lost 4 bases, and 12 bases lay in between.

The rearrangement links TRBV18 to TRBJ2-1, with unresolved D. The CDR3 is made up of 14 amino acids. V shed 8 bases and J shed 0 bases, with 11 bases lying between them. Germline V CDR1 and CDR2: KGHSH, LQKENI. CDR3: CASSPQDSYNEQFF. The CDR3 nucleotides read TGTGCCAGCAGCCCCCAGGACTCCTACAATGAGCAGTTCTTC.

The J gene is TRBJ2-3, the V gene TRBV10-3, with no clear D. This CDR3 region has 14 residues. Germline CDR1 and CDR2: ENHRY and SYGVKD. The V gene lost 3 bases and the J gene lost 0 bases, with 7 bases spanning the gap. DNA for the CDR3: TGTGCCATCAGTGAAAACTTTAGCACAGATACGCAGTATTTT. Protein product: CAISENFSTDTQYF.

The rearrangement uses TRBV3-1 (or the pseudogene TRBV3-2) and TRBJ2-2; D is perhaps TRBD2 (7 bases). V was trimmed by 4 bases and J by 6 bases, leaving 15 bases between them. Germline CDR1 reads LGHDT; CDR2 reads YNNKEL (reference sequence). This CDR3 region has 15 residues. The CDR3 reads CASSLGGPPAGELFF. The CDR3 bases are TGTGCCAGCAGCCTGGGGGGGCCGCCCGCCGGGGAGCTGTTTTTT.

The table lists this clone with a count of one. The genes are TRBV11-1 and TRBJ2-1, with 10 bases lining up with TRBD1. The CDR3 runs 16 residues. The germline V gene encodes CDR1 SGHAT and CDR2 FQDESV (reference sequence). The junction had 6 bases not matched to a gene; V was cut back by 4 bases and J by 3 bases. Here the CDR3 DNA reads TGTGCCAGCAGCTCCGACAGGGGGCAAGGCTACAATGAGCAGTTCTTC. It encodes CASSSDRGQGYNEQFF.

The chain carries TRBV19 and TRBJ1-2; D possibly corresponds to TRBD1 (6 bases). CDR1 and CDR2 (germline): LNHDA, SQIVND (reference sequence). The CDR3 extends over 18 amino acids. Trimming cost V 5 bases and J 2 bases, with 24 bases left between them. CDR3 amino acids: CASSQNGPGVDVNYGYTF. In nucleotides, the CDR3 is TGTGCCAGTAGTCAGAACGGGCCAGGGGTCGACGTAAACTATGGCTACACCTTC.

The chain combines TRBV5-1 with TRBJ1-6; D is undetermined. The CDR3 covers 15 residues. The V gene's germline CDR1 is SGHRS and CDR2 YFSETQ. Between the trimmed V and J ends, which lost 7 bases and 4 bases, there was a span of 15 bases. CDR3 sequence: CASPRGTEYNSPLHF. The DNA of the CDR3 is TGCGCCAGCCCCCGGGGAACGGAGTATAATTCACCCCTCCACTTT.

The V gene is TRBV5-1, the J gene TRBJ1-2, with D perhaps matching TRBD1 (6 bases). V lost 0 bases, J lost 5 bases, and 8 bases lay in between. This CDR3 is built from 13 residues. Germline V gene data show CDR1 as SGHRS and CDR2 as YFSETQ. In nucleotides, the CDR3 is TGCGCCAGCAGCTTGGAGGGGGAGTATGGCTACACCTTC. It codes for CASSLEGEYGYTF. The full variable domain, with the rest looked up from reference TRBV5-1 and TRBJ1-2, is KAGVTQTPRYLIKTRGQQVTLSCSPISGHRSVSWYQQTPGQGLQFLFEYFSETQRNKGNFPGRFSGRQFSNSRSEMNVSTLELGDSALYLCASSLEGEYGYTFGSGTRLTVV.

This clone was detected once. CDR3 DNA: TGTGCCAGCTCACCAGCGAGGGGGGGCCACACTGAAGCTTTCTTT. It codes for CASSPARGGHTEAFF. The chain joins TRBV18 to TRBJ1-1; maybe TRBD1 (6 bases). Germline CDR1 KGHSH, CDR2 LQKENI. V dropped 2 bases and J dropped 3 bases, with 13 bases sitting between them. The CDR3 covers 15 residues.